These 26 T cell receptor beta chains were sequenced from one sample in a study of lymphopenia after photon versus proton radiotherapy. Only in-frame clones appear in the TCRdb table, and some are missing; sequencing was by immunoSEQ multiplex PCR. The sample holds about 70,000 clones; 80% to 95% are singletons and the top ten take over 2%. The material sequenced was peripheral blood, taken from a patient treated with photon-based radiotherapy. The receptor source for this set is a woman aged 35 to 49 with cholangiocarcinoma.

The CDR3 DNA reads as TGTGCCAGTAGTATAATGTTGGGCGGACCTAATCAGCCCCAGCATTTT. The encoded protein is CASSIMLGGPNQPQHF. The rearrangement links TRBV19 to TRBJ1-5, with D uncertain. The CDR3 length is 16 residues. V lost 2 bases and J 4 bases, leaving 15 bases between the germline ends. Germline-derived CDR1 and CDR2 are LNHDA and SQIVND (reference sequence).

CDR3 sequence: CASSLGSIQGDNYGYTF. CDR3 nucleotides: TGTGCCAGCAGCTTAGGTTCCATACAGGGAGACAACTATGGCTACACCTTC. This chain joins TRBV7-2 and TRBJ1-2; perhaps TRBD1 as D (6 bases). The germline V gene has CDR1 SGHTA and CDR2 FQGNSA. Trimming removed 1 base from V and 2 bases from J, with 17 bases in between. This CDR3 spans 17 amino acids.

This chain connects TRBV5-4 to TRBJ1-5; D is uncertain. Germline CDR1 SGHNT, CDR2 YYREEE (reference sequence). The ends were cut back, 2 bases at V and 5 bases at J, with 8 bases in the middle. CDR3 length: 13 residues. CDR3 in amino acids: CASSLVRDQPQHF. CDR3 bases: TGTGCCAGCAGCTTAGTGCGCGATCAGCCCCAGCATTTT. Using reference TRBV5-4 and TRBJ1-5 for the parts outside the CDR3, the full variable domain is ETGVTQSPTHLIKTRGQQVTLRCSSQSGHNTVSWYQQALGQGPQFIFQYYREEENGRGNFPPRFSGLQFPNYSSELNVNALELDDSALYLCASSLVRDQPQHFGDGTRLSIL.

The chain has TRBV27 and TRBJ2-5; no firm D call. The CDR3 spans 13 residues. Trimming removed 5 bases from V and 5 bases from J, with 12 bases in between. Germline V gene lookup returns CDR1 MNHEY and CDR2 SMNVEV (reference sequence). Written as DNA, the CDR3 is TGTGCCAGCAGTATACGTACCGGGGAGACCCAGTACTTC. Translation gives CASSIRTGETQYF.

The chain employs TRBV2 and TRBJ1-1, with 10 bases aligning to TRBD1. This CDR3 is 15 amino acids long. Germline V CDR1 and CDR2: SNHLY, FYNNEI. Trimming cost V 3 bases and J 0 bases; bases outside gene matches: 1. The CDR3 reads CASSEGQGLNTEAFF. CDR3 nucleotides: TGTGCCAGCAGTGAGGGACAGGGGTTGAACACTGAAGCTTTCTTT. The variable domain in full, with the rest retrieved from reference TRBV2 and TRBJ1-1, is EPEVTQTPSHQVTQMGQEVILRCVPISNHLYFYWYRQILGQKVEFLVSFYNNEISEKSEIFDDQFSVERPDGSNFTLKIRSTKLEDSAMYFCASSEGQGLNTEAFFGQGTRLTVV.

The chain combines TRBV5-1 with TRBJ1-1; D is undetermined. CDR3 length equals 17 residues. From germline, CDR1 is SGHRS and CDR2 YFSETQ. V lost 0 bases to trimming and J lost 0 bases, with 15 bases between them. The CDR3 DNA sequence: TGCGCCAGCAGCTTGGATGGTAGTCTTAGTATGAACACTGAAGCTTTCTTT. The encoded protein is CASSLDGSLSMNTEAFF.

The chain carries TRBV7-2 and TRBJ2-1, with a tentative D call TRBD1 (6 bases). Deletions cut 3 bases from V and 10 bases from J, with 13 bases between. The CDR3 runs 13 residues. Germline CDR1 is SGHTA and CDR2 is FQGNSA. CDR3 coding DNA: TGTGCCAGCAGCTTGAGGGACAAGGCGGAGCAGTTCTTC. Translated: CASSLRDKAEQFF.

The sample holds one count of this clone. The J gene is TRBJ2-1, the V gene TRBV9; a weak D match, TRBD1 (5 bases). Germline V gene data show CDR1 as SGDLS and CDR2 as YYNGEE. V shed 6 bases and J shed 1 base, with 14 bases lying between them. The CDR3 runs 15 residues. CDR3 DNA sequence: TGTGCCAGCACCCTAGGGGCTGGGTCCTACAATGAGCAGTTCTTC. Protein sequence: CASTLGAGSYNEQFF.

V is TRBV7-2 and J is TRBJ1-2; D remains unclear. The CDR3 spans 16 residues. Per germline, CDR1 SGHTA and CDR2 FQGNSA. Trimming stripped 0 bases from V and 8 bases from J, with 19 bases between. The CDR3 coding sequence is TGTGCCAGCAGCTTAGCGCTCCCAGGACCGGCCTTAGGCTACACCTTC. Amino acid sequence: CASSLALPGPALGYTF.

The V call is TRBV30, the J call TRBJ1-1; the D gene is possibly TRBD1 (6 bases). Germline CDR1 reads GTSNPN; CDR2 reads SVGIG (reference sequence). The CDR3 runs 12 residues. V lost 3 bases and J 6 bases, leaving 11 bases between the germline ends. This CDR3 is CAWSPGQPEAFF. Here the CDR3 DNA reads TGTGCCTGGAGCCCTGGACAGCCTGAAGCTTTCTTT.

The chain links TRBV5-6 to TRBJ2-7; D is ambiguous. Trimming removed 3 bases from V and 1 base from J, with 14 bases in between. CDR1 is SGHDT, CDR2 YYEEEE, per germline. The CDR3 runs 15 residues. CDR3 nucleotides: TGTGCCAGCAGCTCCACAGTTCCTAGGTCCTACGAGCAGTACTTC. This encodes CASSSTVPRSYEQYF.

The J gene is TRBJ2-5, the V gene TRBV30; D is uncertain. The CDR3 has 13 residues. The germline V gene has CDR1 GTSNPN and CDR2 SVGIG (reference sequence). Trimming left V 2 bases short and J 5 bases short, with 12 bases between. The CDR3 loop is CAWSFVSGETQYF. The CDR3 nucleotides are TGTGCCTGGAGTTTTGTTAGTGGGGAGACCCAGTACTTC.

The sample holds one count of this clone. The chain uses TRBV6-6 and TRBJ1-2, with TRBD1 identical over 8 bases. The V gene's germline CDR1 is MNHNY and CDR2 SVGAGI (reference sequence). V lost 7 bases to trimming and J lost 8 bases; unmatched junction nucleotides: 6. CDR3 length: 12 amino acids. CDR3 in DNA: TGTGCCAGCACTATAGACAGGGGAGGCTACACCTTC. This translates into CASTIDRGGYTF.

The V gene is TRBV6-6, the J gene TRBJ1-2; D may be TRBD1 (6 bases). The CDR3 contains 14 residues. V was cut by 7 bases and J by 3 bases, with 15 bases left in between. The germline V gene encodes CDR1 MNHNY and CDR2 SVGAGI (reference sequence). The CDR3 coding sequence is TGTGCCAGCAACCCACAGGGTGTGTACTATGGCTACACCTTC. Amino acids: CASNPQGVYYGYTF.

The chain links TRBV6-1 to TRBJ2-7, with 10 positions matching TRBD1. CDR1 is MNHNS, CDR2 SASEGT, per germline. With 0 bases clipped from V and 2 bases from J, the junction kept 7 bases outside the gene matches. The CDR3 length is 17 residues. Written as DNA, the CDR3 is TGTGCCAGCAGTGAAGCAGGGCCCGGACAGGGGGCCTACGAGCAGTACTTC. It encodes CASSEAGPGQGAYEQYF.

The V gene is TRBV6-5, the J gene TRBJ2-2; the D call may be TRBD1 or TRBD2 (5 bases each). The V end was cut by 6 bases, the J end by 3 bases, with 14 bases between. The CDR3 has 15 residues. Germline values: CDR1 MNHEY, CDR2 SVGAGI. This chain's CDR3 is CASSHLGPDTGELFF. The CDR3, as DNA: TGTGCCAGCAGCCATCTGGGACCAGACACCGGGGAGCTGTTTTTT.

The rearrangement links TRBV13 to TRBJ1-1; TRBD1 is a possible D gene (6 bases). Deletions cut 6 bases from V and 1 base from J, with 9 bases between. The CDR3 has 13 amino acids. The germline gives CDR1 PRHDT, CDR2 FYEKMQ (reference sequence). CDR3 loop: CASRTQGNTEAFF. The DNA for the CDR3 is TGTGCCAGCAGGACACAGGGGAACACTGAAGCTTTCTTT.

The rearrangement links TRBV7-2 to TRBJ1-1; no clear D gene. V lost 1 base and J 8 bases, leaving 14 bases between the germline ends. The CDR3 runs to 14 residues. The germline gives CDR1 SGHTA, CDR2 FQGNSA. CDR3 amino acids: CASSLGSAASEAFF. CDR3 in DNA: TGTGCCAGCAGCTTAGGGTCGGCAGCGAGCGAAGCTTTCTTT.

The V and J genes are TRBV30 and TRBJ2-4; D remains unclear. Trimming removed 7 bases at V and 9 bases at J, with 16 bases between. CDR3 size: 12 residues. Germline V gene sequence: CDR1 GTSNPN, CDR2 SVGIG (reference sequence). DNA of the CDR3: TGTGCCTCCGATCAGGAAACCAGCATTCAGTACTTC. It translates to CASDQETSIQYF.

CDR3 bases: TGTGCCAGCAGGCGAGGACAGGGGACCTACGAGCAGTACTTC. It is translated as CASRRGQGTYEQYF. The chain joins TRBV28 to TRBJ2-7; 9 bases align to TRBD1. This CDR3 has 14 amino acids. Germline V gene lookup returns CDR1 MDHEN and CDR2 SYDVKM. The J segment lost 2 bases and the V segment lost 6 bases, leaving 5 bases of the junction unmatched.

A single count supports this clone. The CDR3 reads CASKDGVAGELFF. The CDR3 DNA is TGTGCCAGCAAGGACGGAGTAGCCGGGGAGCTGTTTTTT. The genes are TRBV9 and TRBJ2-2; D remains ambiguous. The germline V gene encodes CDR1 SGDLS and CDR2 YYNGEE. CDR3 length equals 13 residues. Trimming removed 6 bases at V and 6 bases at J, with 12 bases between.

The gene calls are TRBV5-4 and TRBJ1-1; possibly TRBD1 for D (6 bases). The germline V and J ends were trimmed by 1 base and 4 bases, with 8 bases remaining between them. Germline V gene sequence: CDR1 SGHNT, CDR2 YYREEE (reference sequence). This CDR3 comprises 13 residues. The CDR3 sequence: CASSLIGGTEAFF. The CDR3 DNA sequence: TGTGCCAGCAGCTTGATAGGGGGCACTGAAGCTTTCTTT.

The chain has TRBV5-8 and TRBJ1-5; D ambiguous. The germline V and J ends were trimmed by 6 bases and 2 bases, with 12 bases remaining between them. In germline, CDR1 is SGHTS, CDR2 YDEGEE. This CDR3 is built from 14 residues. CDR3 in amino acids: CASTPGVRNQPQHF. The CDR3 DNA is TGTGCCAGCACCCCCGGGGTGCGCAATCAGCCCCAGCATTTT.

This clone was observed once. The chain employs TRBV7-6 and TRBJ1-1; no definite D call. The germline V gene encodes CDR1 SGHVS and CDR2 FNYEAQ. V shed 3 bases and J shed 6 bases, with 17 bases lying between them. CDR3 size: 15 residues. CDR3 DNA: TGTGCCAGCAGCTTTAATCGGGGAAGGATACCTGAAGCTTTCTTT. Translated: CASSFNRGRIPEAFF. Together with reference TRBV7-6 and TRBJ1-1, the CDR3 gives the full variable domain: GAGVSQSPRYKVTKRGQDVALRCDPISGHVSLYWYRQALGQGPEFLTYFNYEAQQDKSGLPNDRFSAERPEGSISTLTIQRTEQRDSAMYRCASSFNRGRIPEAFFGQGTRLTVV.

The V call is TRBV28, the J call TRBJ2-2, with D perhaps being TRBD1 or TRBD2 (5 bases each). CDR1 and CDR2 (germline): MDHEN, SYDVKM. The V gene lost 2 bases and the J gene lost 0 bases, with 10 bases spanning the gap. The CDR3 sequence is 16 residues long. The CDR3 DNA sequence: TGTGCCAGCAGTTTACGGGGACCCGCGAACACCGGGGAGCTGTTTTTT. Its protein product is CASSLRGPANTGELFF.

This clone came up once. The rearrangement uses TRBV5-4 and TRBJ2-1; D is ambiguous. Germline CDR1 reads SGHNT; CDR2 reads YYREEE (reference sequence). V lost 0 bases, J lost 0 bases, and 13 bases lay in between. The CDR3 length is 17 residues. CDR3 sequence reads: CASSLDLEPSSYNEQFF. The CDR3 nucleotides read TGTGCCAGCAGCTTGGATTTAGAGCCTAGCTCCTACAATGAGCAGTTCTTC.